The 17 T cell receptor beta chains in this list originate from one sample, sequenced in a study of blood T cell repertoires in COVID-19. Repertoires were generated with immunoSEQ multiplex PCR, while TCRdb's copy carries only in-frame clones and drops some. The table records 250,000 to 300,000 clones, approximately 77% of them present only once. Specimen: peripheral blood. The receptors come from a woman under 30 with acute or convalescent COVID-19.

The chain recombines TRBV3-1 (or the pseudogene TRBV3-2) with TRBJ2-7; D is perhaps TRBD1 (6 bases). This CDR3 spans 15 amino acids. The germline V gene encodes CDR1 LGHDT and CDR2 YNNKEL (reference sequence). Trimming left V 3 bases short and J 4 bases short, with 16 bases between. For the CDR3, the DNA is TGTGCCAGCAGCCAGGGCAGGGGAATGGGGTACGAGCAGTACTTC. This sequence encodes CASSQGRGMGYEQYF.

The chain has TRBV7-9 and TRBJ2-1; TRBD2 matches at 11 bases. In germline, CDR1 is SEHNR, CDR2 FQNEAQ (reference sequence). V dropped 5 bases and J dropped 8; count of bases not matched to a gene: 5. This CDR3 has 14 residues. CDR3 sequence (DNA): TGTGCCAGCAGCCCTAGCGGGAGGAGGGATGAGCAGTTCTTC. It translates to CASSPSGRRDEQFF.

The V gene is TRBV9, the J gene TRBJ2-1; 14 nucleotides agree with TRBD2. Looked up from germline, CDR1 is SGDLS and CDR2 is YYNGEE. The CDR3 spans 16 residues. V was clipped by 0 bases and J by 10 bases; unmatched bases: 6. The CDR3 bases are TGTGCCAGCAGCGTAGCGGGACTAGCGGGAGTAGGGGAGCAGTTCTTC. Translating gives CASSVAGLAGVGEQFF.

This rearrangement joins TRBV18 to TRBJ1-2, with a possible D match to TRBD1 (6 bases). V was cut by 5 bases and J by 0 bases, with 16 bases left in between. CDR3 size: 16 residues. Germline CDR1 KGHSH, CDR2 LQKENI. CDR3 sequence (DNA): TGTGCCAGCTCAAGCGCAGACAGGTCTTCTAACTATGGCTACACCTTC. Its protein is CASSSADRSSNYGYTF.

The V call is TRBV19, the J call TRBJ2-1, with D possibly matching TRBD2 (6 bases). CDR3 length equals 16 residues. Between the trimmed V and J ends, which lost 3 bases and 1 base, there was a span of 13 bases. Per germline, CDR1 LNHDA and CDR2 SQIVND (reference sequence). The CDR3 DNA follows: TGTGCCAGTAGTATTTTCGGGGGAGAGTCCTACAATGAGCAGTTCTTC. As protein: CASSIFGGESYNEQFF.

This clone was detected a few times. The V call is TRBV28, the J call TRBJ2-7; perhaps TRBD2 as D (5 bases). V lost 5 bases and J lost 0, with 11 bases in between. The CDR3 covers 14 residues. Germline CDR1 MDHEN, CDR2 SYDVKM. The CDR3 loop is CASSGLLLSYEQYF. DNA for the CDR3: TGTGCCAGCAGTGGACTTTTACTCTCCTACGAGCAGTACTTC.

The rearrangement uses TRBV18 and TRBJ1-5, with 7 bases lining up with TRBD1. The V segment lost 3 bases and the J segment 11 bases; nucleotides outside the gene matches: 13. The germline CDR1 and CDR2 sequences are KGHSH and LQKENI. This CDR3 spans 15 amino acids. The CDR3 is CASSPGQAAKSAQHF. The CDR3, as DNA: TGTGCCAGCTCACCCGGACAGGCAGCTAAGTCGGCCCAGCATTTT. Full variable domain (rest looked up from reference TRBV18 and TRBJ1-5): NAGVMQNPRHLVRRRGQEARLRCSPMKGHSHVYWYRQLPEEGLKFMVYLQKENIIDESGMPKERFSAEFPKEGPSILRIQQVVRGDSAAYFCASSPGQAAKSAQHFGDGTRLSIL.

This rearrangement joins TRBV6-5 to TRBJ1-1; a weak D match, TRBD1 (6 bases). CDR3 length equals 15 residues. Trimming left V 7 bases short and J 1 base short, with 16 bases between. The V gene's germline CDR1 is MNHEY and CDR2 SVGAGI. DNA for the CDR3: TGTGCCAGCAAACAGGGCACACTGACGAACACTGAAGCTTTCTTT. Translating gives CASKQGTLTNTEAFF.

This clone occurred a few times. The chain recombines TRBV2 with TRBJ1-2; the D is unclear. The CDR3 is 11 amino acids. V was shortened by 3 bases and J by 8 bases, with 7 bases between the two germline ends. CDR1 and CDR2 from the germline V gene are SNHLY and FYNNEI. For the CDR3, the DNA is TGTGCCAGCAGTGAGGTCCAGGGCTACACCTTC. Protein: CASSEVQGYTF.

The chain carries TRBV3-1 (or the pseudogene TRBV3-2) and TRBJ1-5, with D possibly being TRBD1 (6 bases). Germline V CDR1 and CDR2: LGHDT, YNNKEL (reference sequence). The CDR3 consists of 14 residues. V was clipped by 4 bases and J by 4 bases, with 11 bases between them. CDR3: CASSRRQANQPQHF. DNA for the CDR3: TGTGCCAGCAGCCGCCGACAGGCGAATCAGCCCCAGCATTTT.

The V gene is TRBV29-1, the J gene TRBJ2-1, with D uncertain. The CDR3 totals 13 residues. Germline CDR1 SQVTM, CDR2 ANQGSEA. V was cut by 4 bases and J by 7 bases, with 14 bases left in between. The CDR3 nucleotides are TGCAGCGTTGTTTGGTCTAGTCGGAATGAGCAGTTCTTC. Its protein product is CSVVWSSRNEQFF.

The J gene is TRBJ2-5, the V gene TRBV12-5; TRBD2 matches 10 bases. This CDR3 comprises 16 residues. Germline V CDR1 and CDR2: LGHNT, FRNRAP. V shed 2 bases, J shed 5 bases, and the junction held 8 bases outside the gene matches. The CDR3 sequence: CASGLPLAGVVETQYF. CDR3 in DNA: TGTGCTAGTGGTTTGCCCCTAGCGGGAGTCGTCGAGACCCAGTACTTC.

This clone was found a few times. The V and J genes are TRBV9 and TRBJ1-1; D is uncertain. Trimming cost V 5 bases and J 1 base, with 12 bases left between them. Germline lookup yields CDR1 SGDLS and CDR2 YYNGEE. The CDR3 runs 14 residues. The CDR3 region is CASSQTLGNTEAFF. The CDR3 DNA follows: TGTGCCAGCAGTCAGACCCTAGGGAACACTGAAGCTTTCTTT.

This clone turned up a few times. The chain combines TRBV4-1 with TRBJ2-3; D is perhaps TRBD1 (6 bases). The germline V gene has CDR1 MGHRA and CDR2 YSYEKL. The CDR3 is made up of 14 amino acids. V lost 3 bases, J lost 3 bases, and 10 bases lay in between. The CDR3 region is CASSHWQGTDTQYF. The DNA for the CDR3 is TGCGCCAGCAGCCACTGGCAGGGGACAGATACGCAGTATTTT.

The DNA for the CDR3 is TGCGCCAGCAGTACAGACCCAACCTACAATGAGCAGTTCTTC. Encoded protein: CASSTDPTYNEQFF. The chain is built from TRBV5-1 and TRBJ2-1; the D is unclear. Germline CDR1 is SGHRS and CDR2 is YFSETQ. The CDR3 is 14 residues long. The V gene lost 5 bases and the J gene lost 2 bases, with 11 bases spanning the gap.

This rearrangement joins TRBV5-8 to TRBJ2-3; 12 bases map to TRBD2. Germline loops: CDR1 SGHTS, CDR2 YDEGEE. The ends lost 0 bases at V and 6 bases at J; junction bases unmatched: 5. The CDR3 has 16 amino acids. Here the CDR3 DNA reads TGTGCCAGCAGCTTGGCCTTGGGGACTAGCGGGGATACGCAGTATTTT. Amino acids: CASSLALGTSGDTQYF.

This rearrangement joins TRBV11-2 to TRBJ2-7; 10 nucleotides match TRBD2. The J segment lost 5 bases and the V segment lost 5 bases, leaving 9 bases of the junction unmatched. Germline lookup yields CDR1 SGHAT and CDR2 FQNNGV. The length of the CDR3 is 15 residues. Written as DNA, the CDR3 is TGTGCCAGCAGCCGCCTAGCGGGAGTCGGGAACGAGCAGTACTTC. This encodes CASSRLAGVGNEQYF.